A selection of T cell receptor beta chains follows, all from one sample in a study of blood T cells in healthy people across ages. TCRdb passed the 5' RACE reads through MiXCR, listing each CDR3 protein once. The table records more than 800,000 distinct CDR3 sequences, under 55% of them present only once. Sequenced: blood. The source of these receptors is a woman aged 60-75 years in good health. The CDR3 runs from the conserved cysteine through the conserved F or W. A D gene is named only where the DNA matches it firmly. Clone size is given for some rows only: seen once, a few or many times, or a class if the clone is expanded.

J gene,clone size,V gene,D gene,CDR3 DNA,CDR3 protein
TRBJ2-5,-,TRBV14,TRBD2,TGTGCCAGCAGACCTTCAGCGGGAGGTGGGACCCAGTACTTC,CASRPSAGGGTQYF
TRBJ2-7,-,TRBV7-3,TRBD2,TGTGCCAGCAGCTTAACCGGGACTAGCGGTCCCGGGGGGAAGTACTTC,CASSLTGTSGPGGKYF
TRBJ1-6,-,TRBV11-2,TRBD1,TGTGCCAGCAGCACCCAGACAGGGGCAGGCTCACCCCTCCACTTT,CASSTQTGAGSPLHF
TRBJ1-2,few,TRBV29-1,-,TGCAGCGTTGTAAACAGGGATTCTAACTATGGCTACACCTTC,CSVVNRDSNYGYTF
TRBJ1-5,-,TRBV28,TRBD1,TGTGCCAGCAGGGGGACAGGGAAAGGGGACCGCAATCAGCCCCAGCATTTT,CASRGTGKGDRNQPQHF
TRBJ2-1,-,TRBV12-3/TRBV12-4,-,TGTGCCAGCAGTCCCTGGGGCAATGAGCAGTTCTTC,CASSPWGNEQFF
TRBJ2-4,-,TRBV5-1,-,TGCGCCAGCAGCCACGGGACACCGAAGAACATTCAGTACTTC,CASSHGTPKNIQYF
TRBJ2-7,-,TRBV5-6,TRBD1,TGTGCCCGCAGCCGAAGACAGGGTCGGTACGAGCAGTACTTC,CARSRRQGRYEQYF
TRBJ2-5,-,TRBV3-1,TRBD2,TGTGCCAGCGGCCATCCTACCCGGGGAGGGCAAGAGACCCAGTACTTC,CASGHPTRGGQETQYF
TRBJ2-3,-,TRBV28,TRBD1,TGTGCCAGCAGCGCCGGGACAGGGTTGGGAGATACGCAGTATTTT,CASSAGTGLGDTQYF
TRBJ1-1,-,TRBV5-1,-,TGCGCCAGCAGCTTGGCTGGGGGGAGCCCTGAAGCTTTCTTT,CASSLAGGSPEAFF
TRBJ2-5,-,TRBV6-6,-,TGTGCCAGCAGTTACTCGGGGACACGAGGGACCCAGTACTTC,CASSYSGTRGTQYF
TRBJ1-2,-,TRBV27,TRBD1,TGTGCCAGCAGTCTGACTAGACAGGGGAACTTCTTAGCTAACTATGGCTACACCTTC,CASSLTRQGNFLANYGYTF